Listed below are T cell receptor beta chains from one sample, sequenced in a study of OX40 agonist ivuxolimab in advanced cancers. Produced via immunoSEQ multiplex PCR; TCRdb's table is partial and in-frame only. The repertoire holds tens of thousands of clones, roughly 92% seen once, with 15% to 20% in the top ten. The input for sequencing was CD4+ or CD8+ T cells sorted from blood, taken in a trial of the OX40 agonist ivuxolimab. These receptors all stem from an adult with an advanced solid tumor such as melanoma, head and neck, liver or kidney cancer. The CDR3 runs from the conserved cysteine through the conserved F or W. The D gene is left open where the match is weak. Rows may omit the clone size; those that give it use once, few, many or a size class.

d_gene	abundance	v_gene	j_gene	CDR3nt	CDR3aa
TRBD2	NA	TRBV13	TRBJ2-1	TGCGCCAGCAGCATTGCCGGGACTAGCGTTTACAATGAGCAGTTCTTC	CASSIAGTSVYNEQFF
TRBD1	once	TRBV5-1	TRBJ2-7	TGCGCCAGCAGGTTCCGGGACAGCAATACCTACGAGCAGTACTTC	CASRFRDSNTYEQYF
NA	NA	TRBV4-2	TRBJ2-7	TGTGCCAGCAGCCCCACGGGAGCCTCGGACTACGAGCAGTACTTC	CASSPTGASDYEQYF
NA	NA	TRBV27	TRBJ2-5	TGTGCCAGCAGTTTAAGTCCCGTCAGCGAGACCCAGTACTTC	CASSLSPVSETQYF
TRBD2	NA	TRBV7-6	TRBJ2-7	TGTGCCAGCAGCCTACTAGCGGGAAGTAGCTCCTACGAGCAGTACTTC	CASSLLAGSSSYEQYF
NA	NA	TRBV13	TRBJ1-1	TGTGCCAGCAGCCAGGGACCGACTGGGTACACTGAAGCTTTCTTT	CASSQGPTGYTEAFF
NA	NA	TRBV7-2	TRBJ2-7	TGTGCCAGCAGCTCCCTTCCGCGGGACTACGAGCAGTACTTC	CASSSLPRDYEQYF
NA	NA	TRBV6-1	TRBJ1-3	TGTGCCAGCAGTGAACTGATGTGGCTCGGGCTAAGCTCTGGAAACACCATATATTTT	CASSELMWLGLSSGNTIYF
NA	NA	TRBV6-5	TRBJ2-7	TGTGCCAGCAGTTACGGCAACGGCGGGATGGGCGAGCAGTACTTC	CASSYGNGGMGEQYF
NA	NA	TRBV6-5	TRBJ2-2	TGTGCCAGCAGTTACACCCCCACCGGGGAGCTGTTTTTT	CASSYTPTGELFF
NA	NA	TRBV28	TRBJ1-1	TGTGCCAGCAGCCAGAATACCGGGACACCGAACACTGAAGCTTTCTTT	CASSQNTGTPNTEAFF
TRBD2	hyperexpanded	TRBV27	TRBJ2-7	TGTGCCAGCAGTTTTACTAGCGAGTACGAGCAGTACTTC	CASSFTSEYEQYF
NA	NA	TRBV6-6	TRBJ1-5	TGTGCCAGTCGTGCATATAGCAATCAGCCCCAGCATTTT	CASRAYSNQPQHF
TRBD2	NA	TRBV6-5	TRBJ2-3	TGTGCCAGCAGTGCGCCTAGCGGGGTCACAGATACGCAGTATTTT	CASSAPSGVTDTQYF
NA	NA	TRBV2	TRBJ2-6	TGTGCCAGGGAGATCGCAGAGGCCAACGTCCTGACTTTC	CAREIAEANVLTF
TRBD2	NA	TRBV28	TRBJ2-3	TGTGCCAGCAGTCCCACTAGCGAAACCACAGATACGCAGTATTTT	CASSPTSETTDTQYF
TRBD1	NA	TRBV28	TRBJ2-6	TGTGCCAGCAGTTTCCGGAACGGTCGGACAGGGGGCGACTCTGGGGCCAACGTCCTGACTTTC	CASSFRNGRTGGDSGANVLTF
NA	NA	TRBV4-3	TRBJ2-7	TGCGCCAGCAGCCATGATCCTAGCGATTCCTACGAGCAGTACTTC	CASSHDPSDSYEQYF
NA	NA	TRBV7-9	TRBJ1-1	TGTGCCAGCAGCCCTGGGACAAGCTTGGGGCAAATGAGGGACACTGAAGCTTTCTTT	CASSPGTSLGQMRDTEAFF
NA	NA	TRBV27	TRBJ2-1	TGTGCCAGCAGTTCCAGGCTCAATGAGCAGTTCTTC	CASSSRLNEQFF
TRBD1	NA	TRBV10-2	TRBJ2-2	TGCGCCAGCAGTGCCCCGTGGGACAGGGTCATTTCGACCGGGGAGCTGTTTTTT	CASSAPWDRVISTGELFF
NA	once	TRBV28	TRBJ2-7	TGTGCCAGCAGTCTTCTACTAGGCTCCTACGAGCAGTACTTC	CASSLLLGSYEQYF
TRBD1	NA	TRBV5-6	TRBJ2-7	TGTGCCAGCAGCTTCCGAGACAGGGCAAACTACGAGCAGTACTTC	CASSFRDRANYEQYF
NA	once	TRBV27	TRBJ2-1	TGTGCCAGCAGTTTAGGGGGTTTCAATGAGCAGTTCTTC	CASSLGGFNEQFF
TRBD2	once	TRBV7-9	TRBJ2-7	TGTGCCAGCAGCCCCCACCGCGGGACTAGCGGGAGTAGGATCTACGAGCAGTACTTC	CASSPHRGTSGSRIYEQYF
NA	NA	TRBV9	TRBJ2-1	TGTGCCAGCAGCGCCTCCGGGTTCTACAATGAGCAGTTCTTC	CASSASGFYNEQFF
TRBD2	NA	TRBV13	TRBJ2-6	TGTGCCAGCAGCTCTAGACTAGCGGGACCCTCTGGGGCCAACGTCCTGACTTTC	CASSSRLAGPSGANVLTF
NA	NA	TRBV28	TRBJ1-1	TGTGCCAGCAGCCTAAGTTACTACACTGAAGCTTTCTTT	CASSLSYYTEAFF
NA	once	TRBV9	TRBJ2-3	TGTGCCAGCAGCCCATCTTCTGGGGATACGCAGTATTTT	CASSPSSGDTQYF
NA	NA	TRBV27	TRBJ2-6	TGTGCCACCCTATCTGGGGCCAACGTCCTGACTTTC	CATLSGANVLTF
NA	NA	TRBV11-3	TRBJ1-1	TGTGCCAGCAGCTTAGATGGGCAGGCTGAAGCTTTCTTT	CASSLDGQAEAFF
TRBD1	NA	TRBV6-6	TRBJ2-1	TGTGCCAGCCACGGGACAGGGGGCGCGTATAAGTTCTTC	CASHGTGGAYKFF
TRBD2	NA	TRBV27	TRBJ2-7	TGTGCCAGCAGTTTGGAGGGACTAGGTTTAGACGAGCAGTACTTC	CASSLEGLGLDEQYF
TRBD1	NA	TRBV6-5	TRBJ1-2	TGTGCCAGCAGACCCTCGGGACAGCATAACTATGGCTACACCTTC	CASRPSGQHNYGYTF
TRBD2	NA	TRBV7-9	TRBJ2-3	TGTGCCAGCAGCCCCGGGACTAGCGGGACTGGGGATACGCAGTATTTT	CASSPGTSGTGDTQYF
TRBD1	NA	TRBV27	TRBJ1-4	TGTGCCAGCAGTCTCGGGACAGCCACTGGGGAAAAACTGTTTTTT	CASSLGTATGEKLFF